Following are 9 T cell receptor beta chains from one sample sequenced in a study of technical replicates of blood from a handful of donors. Profiled with immunoSEQ multiplex PCR; TCRdb holds only in-frame clones, not every one. The sample comprises under 85,000 clones, roughly 96% of which are singletons, and approximately 0.2% rests with the top ten. Sequencing input: T cells isolated from PBMCs. These receptors were obtained from a human donor in good health.

The rearrangement uses TRBV27 and TRBJ1-2; 7 bases align to TRBD1. Trimming took 5 bases from V and 7 from J; bases not matched to a gene: 7. CDR3 length equals 13 residues. Germline CDR1 is MNHEY and CDR2 is SMNVEV (reference sequence). This CDR3 is CASSPQGESGYTF. The CDR3 DNA reads as TGTGCCAGCAGTCCGCAGGGGGAGAGTGGCTACACCTTC.

This clone was counted a few times. The chain uses TRBV6-5 and TRBJ2-7; D possibly corresponds to TRBD1 (6 bases). Between the trimmed V and J ends, which lost 5 bases and 4 bases, there was a span of 12 bases. Germline lookup yields CDR1 MNHEY and CDR2 SVGAGI. This CDR3 has 13 amino acids. As DNA, the CDR3 is TGTGCCAGCAGTCGCGATAGGGGGTACGAGCAGTACTTC. Protein: CASSRDRGYEQYF.

The genes are TRBV6-1 and TRBJ2-7; D possibly corresponds to TRBD1 (5 bases). Trimming removed 2 bases at V and 11 bases at J, with 13 bases between. Germline assignment: CDR1 MNHNS and CDR2 SASEGT. The CDR3 is 12 residues long. As DNA, the CDR3 is TGTGCCAGCAGTGAAAATGCCTGGGGCGAGTACTTC. Its translation: CASSENAWGEYF.

The CDR3 DNA sequence: TGTGCCAGCAGATCGAGGGGGGGCCTTGCACAAGAGACCCAGTACTTC. Its translation: CASRSRGGLAQETQYF. This chain joins TRBV7-9 and TRBJ2-5; D perhaps matches TRBD2 (7 bases). The V and J ends lost 6 bases and 2 bases respectively, with 19 bases between them. Germline V gene data show CDR1 as SEHNR and CDR2 as FQNEAQ (reference sequence). This CDR3 region has 16 residues.

The chain uses TRBV10-3 and TRBJ2-7; TRBD2 aligns across 7 bases. From germline, CDR1 is ENHRY and CDR2 SYGVKD. The ends lost 6 bases at V and 3 bases at J; junction bases unmatched: 8. This CDR3 region has 14 residues. For the CDR3, the DNA is TGTGCCATCAGGGGGAGCGGGACTATCTACGAGCAGTACTTC. Its protein product is CAIRGSGTIYEQYF.

This clone has only one observation. V is TRBV11-2 and J is TRBJ2-7, with D possibly matching TRBD2 (5 bases). The CDR3 contains 14 residues. V lost 5 bases and J lost 0, with 11 bases in between. Germline V gene lookup returns CDR1 SGHAT and CDR2 FQNNGV. CDR3 region: CASSHWTDSYEQYF. CDR3 nucleotides: TGTGCCAGCAGCCACTGGACTGACTCCTACGAGCAGTACTTC.

The V gene is TRBV6-5, the J gene TRBJ2-2; a weak D match, TRBD1 (5 bases). V was shortened by 2 bases and J by 6 bases, with 13 bases between the two germline ends. The germline gives CDR1 MNHEY, CDR2 SVGAGI. This CDR3 has 15 amino acids. This chain's CDR3 is CASSYTIRQSGELFF. The CDR3 bases are TGTGCCAGCAGTTACACTATACGACAGTCCGGGGAGCTGTTTTTT.

The gene calls are TRBV9 and TRBJ1-3; D possibly corresponds to TRBD1 (6 bases). The CDR3 runs to 18 residues. Per the germline V gene, CDR1 is SGDLS and CDR2 is YYNGEE. V shed 4 bases and J shed 2 bases, with 22 bases lying between them. CDR3 nucleotides: TGTGCCAGCAGCCCACCAACAGGGCTAGGTGGGACTGGAAACACCATATATTTT. Translating gives CASSPPTGLGGTGNTIYF.

The gene calls are TRBV23-1 and TRBJ1-4; D gene ambiguous. TRBV23-1 is recorded as an ORF, its role being uncertain. The V end was cut by 0 bases, the J end by 0 bases, with 5 bases between. This CDR3 has 15 residues. CDR3 amino acids: CASSQSRTTNEKLFF. The CDR3 DNA reads as TGCGCCAGCAGTCAATCGAGGACAACTAATGAAAAACTGTTTTTT.